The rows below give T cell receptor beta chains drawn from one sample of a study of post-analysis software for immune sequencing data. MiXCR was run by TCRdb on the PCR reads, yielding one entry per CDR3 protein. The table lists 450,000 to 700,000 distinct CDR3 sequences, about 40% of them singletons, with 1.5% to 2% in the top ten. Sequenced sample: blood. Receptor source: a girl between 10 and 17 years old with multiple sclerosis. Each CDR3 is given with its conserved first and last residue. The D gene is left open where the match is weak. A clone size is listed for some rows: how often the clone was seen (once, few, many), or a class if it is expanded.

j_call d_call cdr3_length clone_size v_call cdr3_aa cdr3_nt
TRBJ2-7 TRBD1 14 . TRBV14 CASSLRGGFYEQYF TGTGCCAGCAGCCTCCGAGGGGGCTTTTACGAGCAGTACTTC
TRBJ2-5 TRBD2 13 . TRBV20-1 CSAGTTRQETQYF TGCAGTGCCGGGACTACCAGGCAAGAGACCCAGTACTTC
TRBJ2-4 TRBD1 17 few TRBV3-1 CASSQFGGQGAKNIQYF TGTGCCAGCAGCCAATTCGGGGGACAGGGGGCCAAAAACATTCAGTACTTC
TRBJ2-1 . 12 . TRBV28 CASSFPYNEQFF TGTGCCAGCAGTTTTCCCTACAATGAGCAGTTCTTC
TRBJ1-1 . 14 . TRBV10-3 CAIKEIAANTEAFF TGTGCCATCAAAGAAATTGCCGCTAACACTGAAGCTTTCTTT
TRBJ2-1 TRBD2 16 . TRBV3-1 CASSQLSGVPYNEQFF TGTGCCAGCAGCCAACTTAGCGGGGTACCTTACAATGAGCAGTTCTTC
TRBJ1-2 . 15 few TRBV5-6 CASSLVGVANYGYTF TGTGCCAGCAGCTTGGTAGGGGTGGCTAACTATGGCTACACCTTC
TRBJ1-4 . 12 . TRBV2 CASRDTNEKLFF TGTGCCAGCCGGGACACTAATGAAAAACTGTTTTTT
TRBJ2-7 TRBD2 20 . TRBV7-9 CASSSSTGSRAGGQLYEQYF TGTGCCAGCAGCTCATCGACAGGCAGTAGAGCGGGAGGGCAGCTCTACGAGCAGTACTTC
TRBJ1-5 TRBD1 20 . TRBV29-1 CSVEVGSTDRAVPPNQPQHF TGCAGCGTTGAAGTTGGGTCTACGGACAGGGCTGTCCCACCCAATCAGCCCCAGCATTTT
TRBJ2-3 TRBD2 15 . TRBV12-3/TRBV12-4 CASSSRTRGTDAQYF TGTGCCAGCAGTTCTAGGACTAGGGGCACAGATGCGCAGTATTTT
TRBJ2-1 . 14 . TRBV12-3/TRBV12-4 CASRLQGTGNEQFF TGTGCCAGCAGATTACAGGGGACTGGAAATGAGCAGTTCTTC
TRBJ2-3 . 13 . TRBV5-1 CASRISSTDTQYF TGCGCCAGCAGAATCTCCAGCACAGATACGCAGTATTTT
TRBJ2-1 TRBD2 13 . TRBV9 CASSVPGGNEQFF TGTGCCAGCAGCGTACCGGGGGGCAATGAGCAGTTCTTC
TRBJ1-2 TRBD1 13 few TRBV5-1 CASSTDRGHGYTF TGCGCCAGCAGCACCGACAGGGGGCATGGCTACACCTTT
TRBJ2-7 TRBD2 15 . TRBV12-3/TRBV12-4 CASSLGGSLSYEQYF TGTGCCAGCAGTTTGGGGGGGTCCCTCTCCTACGAGCAGTACTTC
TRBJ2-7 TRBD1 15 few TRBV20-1 CSARERTGASYEQYF TGCAGTGCTAGAGAAAGGACAGGGGCTTCCTACGAGCAGTACTTC
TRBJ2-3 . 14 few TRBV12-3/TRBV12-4 CATRKEVGTDTQYF TGTGCCACCCGGAAGGAAGTCGGCACAGATACGCAGTATTTT